The rows below give T cell receptor beta chains drawn from one sample of a study of T cell repertoires in cytomegalovirus infection. From the reads, TCRdb called clonotypes with MiXCR, one entry per CDR3 protein. The table has some 920,000 distinct CDR3 sequences, around 32% seen once. No antigen has been assigned to these receptors. The sample in question was cultured CD8+ T cells from PBMCs, obtained from culture after CMV antigen stimulation. Receptors originate from a human donor in good health (CMV status not recorded). Some clones in this sample may be carry-over from other donors' samples. CDR3s include the opening cysteine and the closing phenylalanine or tryptophan. D genes are given only for firm matches. Rows give clone size only sometimes, using once, few, many, or a class for an expanded clone.

>few|NA|TRBJ1-6|TRBV15
CATSRESHRSPLHF
TGTGCCACCAGCAGAGAGTCGCATCGGTCACCCCTCCACTTT
>few|NA|TRBJ2-1|TRBV5-4
CASSFSASYNEQFF
TGTGCCAGCAGCTTTTCAGCTTCCTACAATGAGCAGTTCTTC
>NA|NA|TRBJ2-7|TRBV5-6
CASSPQGRRSSYEQYF
TGTGCCAGCAGCCCCCAGGGCCGGAGGAGCTCCTACGAGCAGTACTTC
>NA|NA|TRBJ1-1|TRBV29-1
CSVPLGQFEAFF
TGCAGCGTCCCCCTGGGGCAGTTCGAAGCTTTCTTT
>NA|NA|TRBJ2-1|TRBV11-2
CASSRFEIPDNEQFF
TGTGCCAGCAGCCGCTTCGAGATCCCCGACAATGAGCAGTTCTTC
>NA|TRBD2|TRBJ2-1|TRBV27
CASSPAGGEYNEQFF
TGTGCCAGCAGTCCTGCGGGGGGGGAATACAATGAGCAGTTCTTC
>NA|TRBD1|TRBJ1-4|TRBV10-2
CASKGAGANEKLFF
TGCGCCAGCAAGGGGGCTGGGGCTAATGAAAAACTGTTTTTT
>many|TRBD2|TRBJ2-1|TRBV7-2
CASSLEPVVGGGENEQFF
TGTGCCAGCAGCTTAGAACCGGTTGTCGGGGGGGGAGAGAATGAGCAGTTCTTC
>NA|TRBD2|TRBJ2-3|TRBV6-8
CASSLQLAGVEDTQYF
TGTGCCAGCAGTTTGCAACTAGCGGGGGTTGAGGATACGCAGTATTTT
>NA|NA|TRBJ1-5|TRBV19
CASSIDKGYGNQPQHF
TGTGCCAGTAGTATAGATAAGGGATATGGCAATCAGCCCCAGCATTTT
>few|NA|TRBJ1-2|TRBV2
CASSGEGIHGYTF
TGTGCCAGCAGTGGGGAGGGAATACATGGCTACACCTTC
>few|TRBD1|TRBJ2-7|TRBV27
CASSGTGGLYEQYF
TGTGCCAGCAGCGGGACAGGGGGCTTGTACGAGCAGTACTTC
>NA|NA|TRBJ1-6|TRBV6-2/TRBV6-3
CASSYPHANSPLHF
TGTGCCAGCAGTTACCCCCACGCGAATTCACCCCTCCACTTT
>once|TRBD1|TRBJ1-5|TRBV19
CASSMGQGLTNQPQHF
TGTGCCAGTAGTATGGGACAGGGACTTACCAATCAGCCCCAGCATTTT
>NA|NA|TRBJ2-3|TRBV7-9
CASPPGEADSTDTQYF
TGTGCCAGCCCCCCAGGGGAGGCGGATAGCACAGATACGCAGTATTTT
>NA|TRBD1|TRBJ1-4|TRBV6-2/TRBV6-3
CASSGGQANEKLFF
TGTGCCAGCAGCGGGGGACAGGCCAATGAAAAACTGTTTTTT
>few|TRBD1|TRBJ1-2|TRBV4-1
CASSQVVTGLHGYTF
TGCGCCAGCAGCCAAGTGGTGACAGGGCTCCATGGCTACACCTTC
>NA|NA|TRBJ1-2|TRBV12-3/TRBV12-4
CANSLGSNLGGYTF
TGTGCCAACAGTTTGGGCAGCAACCTGGGAGGCTACACCTTC
>many|NA|TRBJ1-1|TRBV12-5
CASGFQTVDGDTEAFF
TGTGCTAGTGGTTTCCAAACCGTGGACGGCGACACTGAAGCTTTCTTT
>NA|NA|TRBJ1-1|TRBV4-1
CASSQDPLTTEAFF
TGCGCCAGCAGCCAAGATCCCCTTACCACTGAAGCTTTCTTT
>NA|TRBD1|TRBJ2-2|TRBV24-1
CATSDSTGVSAGELFF
TGTGCCACCAGTGATTCGACAGGGGTGAGCGCCGGGGAGCTGTTTTTT
>few|TRBD1|TRBJ2-1|TRBV19
CASRRLRDRGLEQFF
TGTGCCAGTAGAAGACTCCGGGACAGGGGGCTTGAGCAGTTCTTC
>few|NA|TRBJ2-2|TRBV7-6
CASSLAVSANTGELFF
TGTGCCAGCAGCTTAGCGGTCAGTGCGAACACCGGGGAGCTGTTTTTT
>NA|NA|TRBJ1-4|TRBV19
CASSMGGRPPATNEKLFF
TGTGCCAGTAGTATGGGGGGTCGCCCCCCTGCAACTAATGAAAAACTGTTTTTT
>NA|TRBD1|TRBJ2-3|TRBV6-5
CASSYGQGGDTQYF
TGTGCCAGCAGTTACGGACAGGGGGGAGATACGCAGTATTTT
>few|NA|TRBJ2-2|TRBV2
CASKEQSRTGELFF
TGTGCCAGCAAGGAACAGTCTCGCACCGGGGAGCTGTTTTTT
>few|NA|TRBJ2-3|TRBV6-2/TRBV6-3
CASSYAWDRVGTQYF
TGTGCCAGCAGTTACGCCTGGGATCGTGTCGGTACGCAGTATTTT
>few|TRBD1|TRBJ1-1|TRBV11-2
CASSLWDRDMNTEAFF
TGTGCCAGCAGCTTATGGGACAGAGATATGAACACTGAAGCTTTCTTT
>once|TRBD1|TRBJ1-1|TRBV19
CASKTDRGLTFF
TGTGCCAGCAAGACAGACAGGGGGCTAACTTTCTTT
>few|NA|TRBJ1-5|TRBV5-6
CASHPGPTQPQHF
TGTGCCAGCCATCCGGGACCGACGCAGCCCCAGCATTTT
>NA|NA|TRBJ1-2|TRBV3-1
CASSQPTVNYGYTF
TGTGCCAGCAGCCAACCGACAGTTAACTATGGCTACACCTTC
>few|TRBD1|TRBJ2-3|TRBV10-2
CASSETGVRTDTQYF
TGCGCCAGCAGTGAGACAGGGGTCCGCACAGATACGCAGTATTTT
>few|TRBD1|TRBJ2-1|TRBV12-3/TRBV12-4
CASSLLGTVTNEQFF
TGTGCCAGCAGTTTGTTGGGGACAGTTACCAATGAGCAGTTCTTC
>few|NA|TRBJ2-2|TRBV4-1
CASSQDYLDSGPAGELFF
TGTGCCAGCAGCCAAGATTATCTGGACAGCGGTCCGGCTGGGGAGCTGTTTTTT
>few|TRBD1|TRBJ2-7|TRBV4-2
CASSQAGQGVSYEQYF
TGTGCCAGCAGCCAAGCCGGACAGGGGGTTTCCTACGAGCAGTACTTC
>many|NA|TRBJ2-3|TRBV7-8
CASSLDVGGLTDTQYF
TGTGCCAGCAGCTTAGATGTGGGGGGCCTCACAGATACGCAGTATTTT
>NA|NA|TRBJ2-1|TRBV11-1
CASSLEVGAYNEQFF
TGTGCCAGCAGCTTAGAGGTGGGGGCCTACAATGAGCAGTTCTTC
>NA|NA|TRBJ1-4|TRBV7-2
CASSPGFMTEKLFF
TGTGCCAGCAGCCCAGGGTTCATGACTGAAAAACTGTTTTTT
>NA|NA|TRBJ2-7|TRBV27
CASSILRTYF
TGTGCCAGCAGTATATTACGTACCTACTTC
>NA|NA|TRBJ2-1|TRBV27
CASSLFPGGYNEQFF
TGTGCCAGCAGTTTATTCCCAGGGGGGTACAATGAGCAGTTCTTC
>NA|TRBD1|TRBJ2-1|TRBV20-1
CSARPGQGFYNEQFF
TGCAGTGCTAGACCAGGACAGGGCTTCTACAATGAGCAGTTCTTC
>few|NA|TRBJ2-3|TRBV6-1
CASRTRADTQYF
TGTGCCAGCAGGACCAGAGCAGATACGCAGTATTTT
>few|TRBD1|TRBJ1-2|TRBV7-8
CASSLGGDRVPGGYTF
TGTGCCAGCAGCTTAGGTGGGGACAGGGTTCCTGGGGGCTACACCTTC
>NA|TRBD1|TRBJ1-2|TRBV7-9
CASGQGGFYGYTF
TGTGCCAGCGGTCAAGGGGGCTTCTATGGCTACACCTTC
>few|TRBD1|TRBJ1-2|TRBV6-5
CASSYGTGVLGYTF
TGTGCCAGCAGTTACGGGACAGGGGTACTTGGCTACACCTTC
>NA|TRBD1|TRBJ2-7|TRBV10-3
CATAGPGGRYEQYF
TGTGCCACCGCGGGGCCAGGGGGCAGGTACGAGCAGTACTTC
>NA|NA|TRBJ1-1|TRBV13
CASSPWLGATEAFF
TGTGCCAGCAGCCCTTGGCTGGGGGCCACTGAAGCTTTCTTT
>NA|NA|TRBJ2-1|TRBV4-1
CTSSRRGDTYNEQFF
TGCACCAGCAGCCGAAGGGGGGATACTTACAATGAGCAGTTCTTC
>NA|TRBD2|TRBJ2-2|TRBV12-3/TRBV12-4
CASSSLGGGAGELFF
TGTGCCAGCAGTTCCCTCGGCGGGGGGGCCGGGGAGCTGTTTTTT
>NA|NA|TRBJ2-1|TRBV7-9
CASRRRNEQFF
TGTGCCAGCAGGCGGCGAAATGAGCAGTTCTTC